This T cell receptor (beta chain) was captured by sequencing in a study of technical replicates of blood from a few donors. Germline CDR1 and CDR2: SGHAT and FQNNGV. V shed 0 bases and J shed 0 bases, with 17 bases lying between them. The CDR3 has 18 amino acids. Repertoires were generated with immunoSEQ multiplex PCR, while TCRdb's copy carries only in-frame clones and drops some. This table holds fewer than 60,000 clones, roughly 90% found once. The rearrangement uses TRBV11-2 and TRBJ2-5; D unclear. Input material: PBMCs. This TCR was sampled from a human donor in good health. Some clones in this sample may be carry-over from other donors' samples. This chain's CDR3 is CASSLELRSERYQETQYF. The CDR3 DNA reads as TGTGCCAGCAGCTTAGAGTTGAGAAGCGAAAGATACCAAGAGACCCAGTACTTC.